The 32 T cell receptor beta chains listed next were all sequenced from one sample in a study of blood T cell repertoires in COVID-19 (dated by TCRdb to the early 2020s). Library generation was performed with the immunoSEQ multiplex PCR assay. Imported from immuneACCESS, the table was reduced by TCRdb to in-frame sequences with V and J called. These copies leave out some clones; in studies compared against another copy, an unresolved V gene accounts for under half, and the cause of the remainder is not known. The table for this sample lists 65,000 to 90,000 clones; about nine tenths of them were counted only once. Around 9.9% of the sample is held by the ten biggest clonotypes. Material: peripheral blood. All receptors come from a woman aged 18-29 years with acute or convalescent COVID-19.

The chain links TRBV15 to TRBJ2-3; tentative D call: TRBD2 (7 bases). The CDR3 is 16 amino acids. Germline V lookup: CDR1 LNHNV, CDR2 YYDKDF (reference sequence). V was shortened by 0 bases and J by 2 bases, with 12 bases between the two germline ends. CDR3 in amino acids: CATSRDWGGLTDTQYF. The CDR3 region has the DNA TGTGCCACCAGCAGAGATTGGGGGGGCCTCACAGATACGCAGTATTTT.

The chain carries TRBV6-5 and TRBJ2-2, with D perhaps matching TRBD2 (5 bases). Trimming took 8 bases from V and 4 from J, leaving 11 bases between them. Germline lookup yields CDR1 MNHEY and CDR2 SVGAGI. This CDR3 contains 13 residues. The CDR3 nucleotides read TGTGCCAGCGGTTCCGGGATCACCGGGGAGCTGTTTTTT. Its protein is CASGSGITGELFF.

The gene calls are TRBV5-1 and TRBJ2-5, with 12 bases aligning to TRBD2. V lost 0 bases to trimming and J lost 6 bases; unmatched junction nucleotides: 3. Per the germline V gene, CDR1 is SGHRS and CDR2 is YFSETQ. CDR3 length equals 15 residues. CDR3 region: CASSLAGLAGKTQYF. DNA of the CDR3: TGCGCCAGCAGCTTGGCCGGACTAGCGGGGAAGACCCAGTACTTC.

This rearrangement joins TRBV7-9 to TRBJ1-2; a weak D match, TRBD1 (6 bases). Germline CDR1 is SEHNR and CDR2 is FQNEAQ (reference sequence). Trimming cost V 1 base and J 6 bases, with 12 bases left between them. The CDR3 runs to 14 residues. In DNA, the CDR3 is TGTGCCAGCAGCTTAGGTGCTGCAGGGGATGGCTACACCTTC. Translating gives CASSLGAAGDGYTF.

The chain recombines TRBV30 with TRBJ1-1; D remains unclear. CDR3 length equals 13 residues. The V and J ends lost 0 bases and 1 base respectively, with 6 bases between them. The germline CDR1 and CDR2 sequences are GTSNPN and SVGIG (reference sequence). In DNA, the CDR3 is TGTGCCTGGAGTGTCGGTAGGAACACTGAAGCTTTCTTT. Translating it yields CAWSVGRNTEAFF.

V gene TRBV9 combines with J gene TRBJ2-5; 8 positions match TRBD2. CDR1 SGDLS and CDR2 YYNGEE come from the germline V gene. The CDR3 contains 14 residues. Trimming cost V 0 bases and J 8 bases; bases outside gene matches: 6. The CDR3 DNA sequence: TGTGCCAGCAGCGTAGGGATTAGCGGGGTCACCCAGTACTTC. Protein product: CASSVGISGVTQYF. Using reference TRBV9 and TRBJ2-5 for the parts outside the CDR3, the full variable domain is DSGVTQTPKHLITATGQRVTLRCSPRSGDLSVYWYQQSLDQGLQFLIQYYNGEERAKGNILERFSAQQFPDLHSELNLSSLELGDSALYFCASSVGISGVTQYFGPGTRLLVL.

The rearrangement joins TRBV12-3 or TRBV12-4 to TRBJ1-2; D is ambiguous. Trimming pared 3 bases from V and 7 bases from J, leaving 12 bases between. The CDR3 totals 13 residues. CDR3 sequence reads: CASSFPGFRGYTF. For the CDR3, the DNA is TGTGCCAGCAGTTTCCCGGGGTTTCGTGGCTACACCTTC.

This chain uses TRBV13 with TRBJ2-3, with a possible D match to TRBD2 (5 bases). Trimming cost V 0 bases and J 2 bases, with 9 bases left between them. Germline lookup yields CDR1 PRHDT and CDR2 FYEKMQ (reference sequence). This CDR3 has 15 amino acids. CDR3 amino acids: CASSLGQEATDTQYF. CDR3 DNA: TGTGCCAGCAGCTTAGGCCAGGAGGCCACAGATACGCAGTATTTT. Full variable domain (outside the CDR3, taken from reference TRBV13 and TRBJ2-3): AAGVIQSPRHLIKEKRETATLKCYPIPRHDTVYWYQQGPGQDPQFLISFYEKMQSDKGSIPDRFSAQQFSDYHSELNMSSLELGDSALYFCASSLGQEATDTQYFGPGTRLTVL.

This chain uses TRBV9 with TRBJ2-1; D unresolved. The germline V gene has CDR1 SGDLS and CDR2 YYNGEE. The CDR3 totals 12 residues. The V end was cut by 4 bases, the J end by 6 bases, with 8 bases between. The CDR3 sequence is CASSPSGNEQFF. The CDR3 bases are TGTGCCAGCAGCCCATCCGGCAATGAGCAGTTCTTC. Filled out from reference TRBV9 and TRBJ2-1, the complete variable domain reads DSGVTQTPKHLITATGQRVTLRCSPRSGDLSVYWYQQSLDQGLQFLIQYYNGEERAKGNILERFSAQQFPDLHSELNLSSLELGDSALYFCASSPSGNEQFFGPGTRLTVL.

The chain combines TRBV30 with TRBJ1-6, with a possible D match to TRBD1 (6 bases). Trimming took 2 bases from V and 7 from J, leaving 9 bases between them. Germline loops: CDR1 GTSNPN, CDR2 SVGIG (reference sequence). The CDR3 length is 13 residues. The CDR3 region is CAWSWQGNSPLHF. The DNA of the CDR3 is TGTGCCTGGAGTTGGCAGGGGAATTCACCCCTCCACTTT. The full variable domain, its missing parts supplied by reference TRBV30 and TRBJ1-6, is SQTIHQWPATLVQPVGSPLSLECTVEGTSNPNLYWYRQAAGRGLQLLFYSVGIGQISSEVPQNLSASRPQDRQFILSSKKLLLSDSGFYLCAWSWQGNSPLHFGNGTRLTVT.

V and J are TRBV28 and TRBJ2-6; TRBD1 aligns across 8 bases. The V gene end was trimmed by 6 bases and the J gene end by 4 bases; junction bases not matched to a gene: 5. In germline, CDR1 is MDHEN, CDR2 SYDVKM. The CDR3 consists of 15 residues. CDR3 amino acids: CASSWTGPGANVLTF. CDR3 coding DNA: TGTGCCAGCAGCTGGACAGGGCCCGGGGCCAACGTCCTGACTTTC.

The chain joins TRBV3-1 (or the pseudogene TRBV3-2) to TRBJ1-2; 9 bases map to TRBD1. Trimming took 3 bases from V and 8 from J; bases not matched to a gene: 7. Germline CDR1 reads LGHDT; CDR2 reads YNNKEL (reference sequence). This CDR3 spans 14 amino acids. CDR3 residues: CASSHQGDREGYTF. The CDR3 DNA follows: TGTGCCAGCAGCCACCAAGGGGACAGGGAAGGCTACACCTTC.

The J gene is TRBJ2-3, the V gene TRBV6-2 or TRBV6-3; D is perhaps TRBD2 (5 bases). Trimming cost V 3 bases and J 8 bases, with 12 bases left between them. Looked up from germline, CDR1 is MNHEY and CDR2 is SVGEGT. This CDR3 has 13 amino acids. The CDR3 sequence is CASSYVQAGTQYF. The CDR3 DNA follows: TGTGCCAGCAGTTATGTCCAGGCGGGTACGCAGTATTTT.

The chain has TRBV5-5 and TRBJ2-5; 7 bases line up with TRBD1. Germline CDR1 SGHKS, CDR2 YYEKEE (reference sequence). This CDR3 contains 13 residues. Trimming took 4 bases from V and 3 from J; bases not matched to a gene: 3. CDR3 loop: CASSLDREETQYF. Written as DNA, the CDR3 is TGTGCCAGCAGCCTTGACAGGGAAGAGACCCAGTACTTC.

The V call is TRBV4-3, the J call TRBJ1-1, with a tentative D call TRBD1 (6 bases). Trimming took 1 base from V and 0 from J, leaving 12 bases between them. CDR1 and CDR2 (germline): LGHNA, YSLEER. The CDR3 is made up of 16 amino acids. The CDR3 spells CASSQGIRGLNTEAFF. DNA for the CDR3: TGCGCCAGCAGCCAAGGGATCAGGGGTTTGAACACTGAAGCTTTCTTT.

This sequence joins TRBV9 and TRBJ1-1, with D perhaps TRBD1 (6 bases). CDR1 and CDR2 from the germline V gene are SGDLS and YYNGEE. V gave up 3 bases and J gave up 1 base, with 16 bases separating them. This CDR3 is 16 amino acids long. The chain's CDR3 is CASSAHRALGNTEAFF. The CDR3 DNA reads TGTGCCAGCAGCGCACACAGGGCCTTAGGGAACACTGAAGCTTTCTTT.

In its sample, this clone was seen once. V usage is TRBV12-5 and J usage is TRBJ2-1; tentative D call: TRBD2 (6 bases). Germline V gene data show CDR1 as LGHNT and CDR2 as FRNRAP. This CDR3 is built from 16 residues. Trimming pared 0 bases from V and 2 bases from J, leaving 11 bases between. The DNA for the CDR3 is TGTGCTAGTGGTTTGGTACTCGGGGGTACCTACAATGAGCAGTTCTTC. This translates into CASGLVLGGTYNEQFF.

Here the CDR3 reads CASSSLSLDTEAFF. The CDR3 DNA reads as TGCGCCAGCAGTTCTTTGAGCCTGGACACTGAAGCTTTCTTT. The V and J genes are TRBV5-1 and TRBJ1-1; no clear D gene. With 5 bases removed from V and 3 bases from J, the gap between germline ends came to 14 bases. There are 14 residues in the CDR3. CDR1 SGHRS and CDR2 YFSETQ come from the germline V gene. The complete variable domain, with remaining parts taken from reference TRBV5-1 and TRBJ1-1, reads KAGVTQTPRYLIKTRGQQVTLSCSPISGHRSVSWYQQTPGQGLQFLFEYFSETQRNKGNFPGRFSGRQFSNSRSEMNVSTLELGDSALYLCASSSLSLDTEAFFGQGTRLTVV.

The chain employs TRBV6-1 and TRBJ2-7; no clear D. CDR1 and CDR2 from the germline V gene are MNHNS and SASEGT. The CDR3 spans 14 residues. V was cut by 3 bases and J by 0 bases, with 9 bases left in between. The CDR3 sequence is CASSDFGSSYEQYF. CDR3 bases: TGTGCCAGCAGTGATTTTGGCAGCTCCTACGAGCAGTACTTC.

The chain uses TRBV10-2 and TRBJ2-5, with D possibly matching TRBD2 (7 bases). Deletions cut 6 bases from V and 5 bases from J, with 13 bases between. The CDR3 consists of 13 residues. CDR1 is WSHSY, CDR2 SAAADI, per germline. The chain's CDR3 is CASRDSGAETQYF. DNA of the CDR3: TGCGCCAGCAGGGACAGCGGGGCGGAGACCCAGTACTTC.

The J gene is TRBJ1-4, the V gene TRBV7-2, with D perhaps TRBD1 (6 bases). Germline CDR1 reads SGHTA; CDR2 reads FQGNSA. V lost 2 bases and J 12 bases, leaving 22 bases between the germline ends. There are 16 residues in the CDR3. DNA for the CDR3: TGTGCCAGCAGCTTAAACCAGGCAGGGGCGAAAGTAGAACTGTTTTTT. It codes for CASSLNQAGAKVELFF. Supplemented by reference TRBV7-2 and TRBJ1-4, the full variable domain reads GAGVSQSPSNKVTEKGKDVELRCDPISGHTALYWYRQSLGQGLEFLIYFQGNSAPDKSGLPSDRFSAERTGGSVSTLTIQRTQQEDSAVYLCASSLNQAGAKVELFFGSGTQLSVL.

The rearrangement links TRBV15 to TRBJ2-1, with no clear D. This CDR3 is 17 amino acids long. From germline, CDR1 is LNHNV and CDR2 YYDKDF (reference sequence). V dropped 1 base and J dropped 0 bases, with 13 bases sitting between them. CDR3 region: CATSRGRLSSSYNEQFF. Written as DNA, the CDR3 is TGTGCCACCAGCAGAGGCCGACTTTCGAGCTCCTACAATGAGCAGTTCTTC. Variable domain in full (rest from reference TRBV15 and TRBJ2-1): DAMVIQNPRYQVTQFGKPVTLSCSQTLNHNVMYWYQQKSSQAPKLLFHYYDKDFNNEADTPDNFQSRRPNTSFCFLDIRSPGLGDTAMYLCATSRGRLSSSYNEQFFGPGTRLTVL.

The gene calls are TRBV6-5 and TRBJ2-7; unclear D gene. Germline V gene data show CDR1 as MNHEY and CDR2 as SVGAGI. This CDR3 comprises 15 residues. V dropped 2 bases and J dropped 2 bases, with 13 bases sitting between them. In nucleotides, the CDR3 is TGTGCCAGCAGTTACCAGCGTGGAACTACCTACGAGCAGTACTTC. This translates into CASSYQRGTTYEQYF.

This chain links TRBV2 with TRBJ2-7, with a possible D match to TRBD2 (5 bases). Germline CDR1 is SNHLY and CDR2 is FYNNEI. V shed 7 bases and J shed 6 bases, with 13 bases lying between them. CDR3 length equals 12 residues. The CDR3 here is CASNSAVAEQYF. CDR3 DNA sequence: TGTGCCAGCAATTCAGCGGTTGCCGAGCAGTACTTC.

This clone was counted between two and nine times. A much larger clone differs from this one at a single base, so this may be a read error. The chain couples TRBV12-3 or TRBV12-4 to TRBJ1-1; 7 bases fit TRBD1. V lost 2 bases, J lost 4 bases, and 1 base stayed unmatched. The CDR3 extends over 13 amino acids. The CDR3 loop is CASSLTGATEAFF. CDR3 nucleotides: TGTGCCAGCAGTTTAACAGGGGCCACTGAAGCTTTCTTT.

The chain carries TRBV7-9 and TRBJ2-3, with D possibly matching TRBD2 (6 bases). The germline CDR1 and CDR2 sequences are SEHNR and FQNEAQ (reference sequence). The CDR3 covers 15 residues. V lost 1 base, J lost 2 bases, and 10 bases lay in between. CDR3: CASSLVAGPTDTQYF. Here the CDR3 DNA reads TGTGCCAGCAGCTTAGTTGCGGGGCCCACAGATACGCAGTATTTT.

The chain is built from TRBV30 and TRBJ1-4, with TRBD1 matching over 8 bases. The length of the CDR3 is 16 residues. V lost 1 base and J lost 0; bases outside the gene matches: 4. Germline lookup yields CDR1 GTSNPN and CDR2 SVGIG (reference sequence). The CDR3 here is CAWSAGQAATNEKLFF. CDR3 bases: TGTGCCTGGAGTGCGGGACAGGCTGCAACTAATGAAAAACTGTTTTTT.

The chain couples TRBV30 to TRBJ1-5, with 7 bases fitting TRBD1. The germline V gene has CDR1 GTSNPN and CDR2 SVGIG (reference sequence). CDR3 size: 13 residues. V dropped 5 bases and J dropped 3; count of bases not matched to a gene: 4. CDR3 coding DNA: TGTGCCTGGGCGACAGGGTCCAATCAGCCCCAGCATTTT. Amino acid sequence: CAWATGSNQPQHF.

This rearrangement joins TRBV6-1 to TRBJ1-1, with D hard to call. CDR3 size: 14 residues. Trimming stripped 3 bases from V and 2 bases from J, with 10 bases between. CDR1 MNHNS and CDR2 SASEGT come from the germline V gene. This chain's CDR3 is CASSDPGLNTEAFF. The CDR3, as DNA: TGTGCCAGCAGTGACCCTGGACTTAACACTGAAGCTTTCTTT.

V usage is TRBV2 and J usage is TRBJ2-2; 11 positions agree with TRBD2. After removal of 6 bases from V and 3 bases from J, the junction contained 9 bases not matched to a gene. The CDR3 totals 17 residues. Germline V gene lookup returns CDR1 SNHLY and CDR2 FYNNEI. The CDR3 DNA follows: TGTGCCAGCAGACAGGCTAGCGGGGGGTCGTACACCGGGGAGCTGTTTTTT. Protein sequence: CASRQASGGSYTGELFF.

The V call is TRBV7-2, the J call TRBJ2-7; 11 nucleotides line up with TRBD2. The CDR3 is made up of 15 amino acids. V lost 5 bases to trimming and J lost 3 bases; unmatched junction nucleotides: 6. Germline CDR1 is SGHTA and CDR2 is FQGNSA. The CDR3 DNA is TGTGCCAGCAGCACCGGGACTAGCGGTTACTACGAGCAGTACTTC. Amino acid sequence: CASSTGTSGYYEQYF.

The rearrangement uses TRBV6-5 and TRBJ1-4; TRBD1 aligns across 9 bases. This CDR3 comprises 14 residues. Germline lookup yields CDR1 MNHEY and CDR2 SVGAGI. Germline trimming cut 6 bases from V and 5 bases from J; bases unmatched to any gene: 4. The CDR3 coding sequence is TGTGCCAGCAGCCCGGGACAGGGCAATGAAAAACTGTTTTTT. It translates to CASSPGQGNEKLFF.